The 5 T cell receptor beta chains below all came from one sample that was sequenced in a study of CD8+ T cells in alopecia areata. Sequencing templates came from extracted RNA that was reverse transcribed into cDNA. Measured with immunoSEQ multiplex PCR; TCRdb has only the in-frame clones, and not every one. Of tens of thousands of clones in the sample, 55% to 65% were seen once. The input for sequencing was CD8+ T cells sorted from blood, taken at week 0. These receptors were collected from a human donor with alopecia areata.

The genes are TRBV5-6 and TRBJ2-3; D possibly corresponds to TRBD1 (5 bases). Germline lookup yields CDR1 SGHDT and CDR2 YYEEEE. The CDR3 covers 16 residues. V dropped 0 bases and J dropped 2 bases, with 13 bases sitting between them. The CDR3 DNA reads TGTGCCAGCAGCTTGGAGGACAACCTTTACACAGATACGCAGTATTTT. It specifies CASSLEDNLYTDTQYF.

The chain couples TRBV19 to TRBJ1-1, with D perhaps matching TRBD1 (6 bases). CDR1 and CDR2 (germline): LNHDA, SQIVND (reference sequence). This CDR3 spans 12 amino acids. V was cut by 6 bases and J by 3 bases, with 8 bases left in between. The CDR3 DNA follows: TGTGCCAGTAGGACAGGCTACACTGAAGCTTTCTTT. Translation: CASRTGYTEAFF.

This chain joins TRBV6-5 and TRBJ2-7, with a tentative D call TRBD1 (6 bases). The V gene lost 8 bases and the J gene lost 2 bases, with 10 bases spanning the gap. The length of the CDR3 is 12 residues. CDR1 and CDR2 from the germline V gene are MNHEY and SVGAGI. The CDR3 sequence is CASPRGTYEQYF. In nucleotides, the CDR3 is TGTGCCAGCCCCAGGGGCACCTACGAGCAGTACTTC.

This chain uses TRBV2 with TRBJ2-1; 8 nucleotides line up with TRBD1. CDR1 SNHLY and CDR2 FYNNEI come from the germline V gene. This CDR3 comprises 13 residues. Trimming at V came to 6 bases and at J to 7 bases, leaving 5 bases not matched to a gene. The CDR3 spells CASSYRGVNEQFF. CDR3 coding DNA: TGTGCCAGCAGCTACAGGGGGGTAAATGAGCAGTTCTTC.

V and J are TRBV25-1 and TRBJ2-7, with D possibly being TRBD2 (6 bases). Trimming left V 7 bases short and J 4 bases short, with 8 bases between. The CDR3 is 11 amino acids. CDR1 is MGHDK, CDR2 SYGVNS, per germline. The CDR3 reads CASKGTYEQYF. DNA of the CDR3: TGTGCCAGCAAGGGGACTTACGAGCAGTACTTC.